This T cell receptor beta chain was captured by sequencing in a study of T cells after yellow fever vaccination. Study-wide findings and caveats: Peak timing came faster in the weaker secondary response, day 5 versus 15.

Germline V CDR1 and CDR2: SGHRS, YFSETQ. The CDR3 extends over 12 amino acids. The V and J ends lost 7 bases and 3 bases respectively, with 10 bases between them. TCRdb passed the 5' RACE reads through MiXCR, listing each CDR3 protein once. There are more than 35,000 distinct CDR3 sequences in the sample; approximately 6.3% occur only once, and roughly 15% lies in the top ten. This TCR derives from a man under 40 who received the YFV17D yellow fever vaccine. The starting material was CD8+ T cells not binding an NS4B(214-222) dextramer, sorted from PBMCs, obtained 45 days after the yellow fever booster vaccination. The V and J genes are TRBV5-1 and TRBJ2-5; maybe TRBD1 (5 bases). The CDR3 is CASHRGEETQYF. The DNA of the CDR3 is TGCGCCAGCCATAGGGGTGAAGAGACCCAGTACTTC.